This TCR beta chain was identified during a study of T cell changes during pregnancy in multiple sclerosis. Profiled with immunoSEQ multiplex PCR; TCRdb holds only in-frame clones, not every one. The data contain some 52,000 clones, roughly 92% of them singletons. The V end lost 7 bases, the J end lost 0 bases, and 14 bases lay between the germline ends. Germline V CDR1 and CDR2: SGHRS, YFSETQ. The CDR3 runs 16 residues. The clonotype originates from a female donor with multiple sclerosis, enrolled in a pregnancy study. The V call is TRBV5-1, the J call TRBJ2-6; D ambiguous. The material sequenced was CD4+ T cells from peripheral blood mononuclear cells, taken before pregnancy. The CDR3: CASGPGSSSGANVLTF. For the CDR3, the DNA is TGCGCCAGCGGGCCAGGAAGTAGCTCTGGGGCCAACGTCCTGACTTTC.